The clone carrying this T cell receptor beta chain was seen a handful of times. Its antigen is as yet unknown. This entry comes from a study of T cells after yellow fever vaccination. Study conclusions and caveats: Clones that expanded after primary vaccination mostly reappeared after the booster (just over 95% CD4, 70% to 90% CD8).

This CDR3 has 15 amino acids. Germline V gives CDR1 SGHRS, CDR2 YFSETQ. Trimming shortened V by 2 bases and J by 0 bases, and 11 bases separated the two germline ends. TCRdb called the 5' RACE reads again in MiXCR, with one record for every CDR3 protein. This sample has 400,000 or so distinct CDR3 sequences, with around 20% found just once. V is TRBV5-1 and J is TRBJ1-2; TRBD1 might be the D (6 bases). The sequence was obtained from a man younger than 35 who received the YFV17D yellow fever vaccine. Source: PBMCs, taken before the yellow fever booster vaccination. CDR3 nucleotide sequence: TGCGCCAGCAGCTTCATTGCAGGGGCTAACTATGGCTACACCTTC. Its translation is CASSFIAGANYGYTF. Based on the CDR3 plus reference TRBV5-1 and TRBJ1-2, the full variable domain is KAGVTQTPRYLIKTRGQQVTLSCSPISGHRSVSWYQQTPGQGLQFLFEYFSETQRNKGNFPGRFSGRQFSNSRSEMNVSTLELGDSALYLCASSFIAGANYGYTFGSGTRLTVV.